Presented here are 30 T cell receptor beta chains from one specimen sequenced in a study of blood T cell repertoires in COVID-19. Only in-frame clones appear in the TCRdb table, and some are missing; sequencing was by immunoSEQ multiplex PCR. The repertoire has hundreds of thousands of clones, around nine tenths of them found once; the top ten carry 7.3%. The source material was peripheral blood. These receptors were taken from a woman between 65 and 79 years old with COVID-19, enrolled during active disease.

The V gene is TRBV4-1, the J gene TRBJ2-7; 9 positions agree with TRBD1. The CDR3 runs 16 residues. Trimming at V came to 4 bases and at J to 4 bases, leaving 11 bases not matched to a gene. Germline loops: CDR1 MGHRA, CDR2 YSYEKL. DNA for the CDR3: TGCGCCAGCAGCCTCCTCACAGGGGGCATCTCGTACGAGCAGTACTTC. Translation: CASSLLTGGISYEQYF.

This chain joins TRBV6-6 and TRBJ1-1; tentatively, D is TRBD1 (5 bases). Germline loops: CDR1 MNHNY, CDR2 SVGAGI (reference sequence). CDR3 length: 14 residues. Trimming shortened V by 2 bases and J by 3 bases, and 10 bases separated the two germline ends. CDR3 sequence (DNA): TGTGCCAGCAGTTACAGGGGCTGGTACACTGAAGCTTTCTTT. Protein sequence: CASSYRGWYTEAFF.

The genes are TRBV9 and TRBJ1-4; possible D gene TRBD1, 5 bases. This CDR3 is 15 amino acids long. CDR1 is SGDLS and CDR2 is YYNGEE in the germline V gene. Trimming cost V 0 bases and J 7 bases, with 13 bases left between them. The CDR3, as DNA: TGTGCCAGCAGCGTAGTAGGAGGGGTTGGTGAAAAACTGTTTTTT. Amino acids: CASSVVGGVGEKLFF.

For the CDR3, the DNA is TGCAGCGCCCGTGACTCCCTTGGGTCCTACAATGAGCAGTTCTTC. Encoded protein: CSARDSLGSYNEQFF. V usage is TRBV29-1 and J usage is TRBJ2-1; no definite D call. Germline values: CDR1 SQVTM, CDR2 ANQGSEA. This CDR3 is 15 amino acids long. The ends were cut back, 7 bases at V and 1 base at J, with 17 bases in the middle.

This rearrangement joins TRBV30 to TRBJ1-3; D not certain. CDR3 length: 14 residues. CDR1 and CDR2 from the germline V gene are GTSNPN and SVGIG (reference sequence). V was clipped by 8 bases and J by 0 bases, with 14 bases between them. CDR3 in DNA: TGTGCCGGACTAGGTAGGCTCTCTGGAAACACCATATATTTT. Encoded protein: CAGLGRLSGNTIYF.

This clone was recorded only once. The gene calls are TRBV29-1 and TRBJ2-1, with D maybe TRBD1 (6 bases). CDR3 length equals 14 residues. Trimming took 6 bases from V and 0 from J, leaving 12 bases between them. The germline V gene encodes CDR1 SQVTM and CDR2 ANQGSEA. Here the CDR3 DNA reads TGCAGCGTGGGACAATTGAGCTCCTACAATGAGCAGTTCTTC. It specifies CSVGQLSSYNEQFF.

J is TRBJ1-5 and V is TRBV4-1, with TRBD1 identical over 8 bases. Germline V gene lookup returns CDR1 MGHRA and CDR2 YSYEKL. V lost 4 bases to trimming and J lost 4 bases; unmatched junction nucleotides: 9. CDR3 length: 16 residues. This CDR3 is CASSPSGGQENQPQHF. CDR3 DNA: TGCGCCAGCAGCCCTTCAGGGGGCCAGGAAAATCAGCCCCAGCATTTT.

Only one count was recorded for this clone. This chain joins TRBV2 and TRBJ2-7; 8 nucleotides agree with TRBD2. With 6 bases clipped from V and 3 bases from J, the junction kept 4 bases outside the gene matches. Germline lookup yields CDR1 SNHLY and CDR2 FYNNEI. The CDR3 loop spans 13 amino acids. This chain's CDR3 is CASSGGGNYEQYF. The CDR3 region has the DNA TGTGCCAGCAGCGGGGGGGGAAACTACGAGCAGTACTTC.

The chain recombines TRBV10-3 with TRBJ1-2, with D tentatively TRBD1 (5 bases). The CDR3 has 11 amino acids. V was clipped by 10 bases and J by 6 bases, with 12 bases between them. Germline V lookup: CDR1 ENHRY, CDR2 SYGVKD. In DNA form, the CDR3 reads TGTGCCACCATGGGGGGGGATGGCTACACCTTC. As protein: CATMGGDGYTF.

The rearrangement uses TRBV2 and TRBJ2-5; 10 nucleotides match TRBD2. CDR1 and CDR2 (germline): SNHLY, FYNNEI. The CDR3 loop spans 15 amino acids. Trimming at V came to 5 bases and at J to 7 bases, leaving 10 bases not matched to a gene. The CDR3 sequence is CASSLAGAQRGTQYF. The CDR3 DNA reads as TGTGCCAGCAGTCTAGCGGGGGCCCAAAGGGGGACCCAGTACTTC.

V usage is TRBV19 and J usage is TRBJ1-2; D gene unclear. Germline loops: CDR1 LNHDA, CDR2 SQIVND (reference sequence). Trimming pared 7 bases from V and 4 bases from J, leaving 16 bases between. The CDR3 runs to 14 residues. The CDR3 DNA sequence: TGTGCCAGTACTCGAGGGATTGAAGCCTATGGCTACACCTTC. Translating it yields CASTRGIEAYGYTF. Using reference TRBV19 and TRBJ1-2 for the parts outside the CDR3, the full variable domain is DGGITQSPKYLFRKEGQNVTLSCEQNLNHDAMYWYRQDPGQGLRLIYYSQIVNDFQKGDIAEGYSVSREKKESFPLTVTSAQKNPTAFYLCASTRGIEAYGYTFGSGTRLTVV.

This clone appeared a single time. V gene TRBV27 combines with J gene TRBJ2-7, with D hard to call. CDR1 is MNHEY, CDR2 SMNVEV, per germline (reference sequence). V was cut by 7 bases and J by 2 bases, with 21 bases left in between. The CDR3 runs 16 residues. CDR3 in amino acids: CASNEVYRIAAYEQYF. The CDR3 bases are TGTGCCAGCAACGAGGTATACCGAATCGCGGCCTACGAGCAGTACTTC.

The chain joins TRBV30 to TRBJ1-1, with D tentatively TRBD1 (5 bases). The CDR3 contains 14 residues. V lost 0 bases to trimming and J lost 0 bases, with 8 bases between them. The germline gives CDR1 GTSNPN, CDR2 SVGIG (reference sequence). The CDR3 sequence: CAWSVNRMNTEAFF. CDR3 bases: TGTGCCTGGAGTGTAAACAGGATGAACACTGAAGCTTTCTTT.

The chain links TRBV5-6 to TRBJ2-3; tentatively, D is TRBD2 (6 bases). Germline lookup yields CDR1 SGHDT and CDR2 YYEEEE. V lost 2 bases to trimming and J lost 2 bases, with 12 bases between them. CDR3 length: 15 residues. CDR3 residues: CASSLLGGDTDTQYF. The CDR3 DNA follows: TGTGCCAGCAGCTTATTAGGAGGGGACACAGATACGCAGTATTTT.

This chain uses TRBV4-3 with TRBJ2-1; TRBD2 is a possible D gene (7 bases). The V gene's germline CDR1 is LGHNA and CDR2 YSLEER. The CDR3 has 15 residues. Deletions cut 1 base from V and 6 bases from J, with 13 bases between. The CDR3 DNA reads as TGCGCCAGCAGCCAAGGGTGGGGGGGCATCAATGAGCAGTTCTTC. This codes for CASSQGWGGINEQFF.

The chain has TRBV7-6 and TRBJ2-6, with TRBD2 matching 7 bases. J lost 3 bases, V lost 3 bases, and 11 bases had no gene match. Germline CDR1 and CDR2: SGHVS and FNYEAQ. The CDR3 spans 18 residues. CDR3 DNA sequence: TGTGCCAGCAGCTTTGGGGCGGGGGAATCGTTTGGGGCCAACGTCCTGACTTTC. Translation gives CASSFGAGESFGANVLTF.

The CDR3: CATSESTGGQGYTF. The DNA of the CDR3 is TGTGCCACCAGTGAATCGACAGGGGGCCAGGGCTACACCTTC. V gene TRBV24-1 combines with J gene TRBJ1-2, with TRBD1 matching over 10 bases. Germline V CDR1 and CDR2: KGHDR, SFDVKD. This CDR3 is 14 amino acids long. J lost 8 bases, V lost 4 bases, and 6 bases had no gene match.

This sequence joins TRBV5-6 and TRBJ1-1; D is uncertain. V was cut by 2 bases and J by 6 bases, with 5 bases left in between. The germline V gene encodes CDR1 SGHDT and CDR2 YYEEEE. There are 11 residues in the CDR3. DNA of the CDR3: TGTGCCAGCAGCTTTAGTGCTGAAGCTTTCTTT. Translating gives CASSFSAEAFF. Variable domain in full (rest from reference TRBV5-6 and TRBJ1-1): DAGVTQSPTHLIKTRGQQVTLRCSPKSGHDTVSWYQQALGQGPQFIFQYYEEEERQRGNFPDRFSGHQFPNYSSELNVNALLLGDSALYLCASSFSAEAFFGQGTRLTVV.

The chain combines TRBV3-1 (or the pseudogene TRBV3-2) with TRBJ2-4, with 9 nucleotides matching TRBD1. The germline V gene encodes CDR1 LGHDT and CDR2 YNNKEL (reference sequence). The CDR3 extends over 14 amino acids. The junction had 7 bases not matched to a gene; V was cut back by 7 bases and J by 6 bases. The CDR3 here is CASIRTGVGNIQYF. The DNA for the CDR3 is TGTGCCAGCATCAGGACAGGGGTCGGAAACATTCAGTACTTC.

V gene TRBV27 combines with J gene TRBJ1-6, with a possible D match to TRBD1 (6 bases). Trimming left V 6 bases short and J 0 bases short, with 24 bases between. CDR1 and CDR2 from the germline V gene are MNHEY and SMNVEV (reference sequence). The CDR3 sequence is 20 residues long. The chain's CDR3 is CASSLYSGVLFSSYNSPLHF. In DNA form, the CDR3 reads TGTGCCAGCAGCCTTTACTCAGGGGTCCTTTTTAGCTCCTATAATTCACCCCTCCACTTT.

The genes are TRBV11-2 and TRBJ1-3, with D hard to call. CDR3 length equals 14 residues. Between the trimmed V and J ends, which lost 5 bases and 1 base, there was a span of 9 bases. The germline CDR1 and CDR2 sequences are SGHAT and FQNNGV. CDR3 coding DNA: TGTGCCAGCAGCACGAGGACTTCTGGAAACACCATATATTTT. Translation gives CASSTRTSGNTIYF.

The genes are TRBV24-1 and TRBJ2-1, with 9 bases that match TRBD1. V trimming: 1 base; J trimming: 6 bases; junction bases outside the gene matches: 6. This CDR3 contains 16 residues. Germline CDR1 is KGHDR and CDR2 is SFDVKD. As DNA, the CDR3 is TGTGCCACCAGTGATTTTCCCGGGACAGGGAGCAATGAGCAGTTCTTC. This sequence encodes CATSDFPGTGSNEQFF.

The J gene is TRBJ1-5, the V gene TRBV28; 7 bases match TRBD1. The CDR3 loop spans 12 amino acids. Germline assignment: CDR1 MDHEN and CDR2 SYDVKM. CDR3 in DNA: TGTGGGACCAGGGGGAGCAATCAGCCCCAGCATTTT. Translation gives CGTRGSNQPQHF.

This chain joins TRBV3-1 (or the pseudogene TRBV3-2) and TRBJ2-3, with TRBD2 as a possible D gene (6 bases). Trimming shortened V by 5 bases and J by 0 bases, and 9 bases separated the two germline ends. Germline CDR1 and CDR2: LGHDT and YNNKEL (reference sequence). CDR3 length: 14 residues. The CDR3 DNA reads TGTGCCAGCAGCTCGACTAGAAGCACAGATACGCAGTATTTT. It yields the protein CASSSTRSTDTQYF.

This chain joins TRBV27 and TRBJ1-5; 8 bases match TRBD1. This CDR3 comprises 17 residues. Germline V gives CDR1 MNHEY, CDR2 SMNVEV (reference sequence). J gave up 5 bases and V 5 bases, and 14 bases lay outside the gene matches. The CDR3 sequence: CASSRQPLDRGDQPQHF. As DNA, the CDR3 is TGTGCCAGCAGTCGTCAACCCCTCGACAGGGGCGATCAGCCCCAGCATTTT.

The chain uses TRBV27 and TRBJ1-6, with 7 bases aligning to TRBD1. V lost 5 bases, J lost 10 bases, and 11 bases stayed unmatched. The germline V gene has CDR1 MNHEY and CDR2 SMNVEV (reference sequence). The CDR3 length is 15 residues. The chain's CDR3 is CASSPSQGVVSPLHF. Written as DNA, the CDR3 is TGTGCCAGCAGTCCCTCGCAGGGGGTGGTCTCACCCCTCCACTTT.

The chain links TRBV9 to TRBJ1-2, with 8 bases aligning to TRBD1. The germline gives CDR1 SGDLS, CDR2 YYNGEE. The CDR3 contains 13 residues. J lost 8 bases, V lost 0 bases, and 3 bases had no gene match. DNA for the CDR3: TGTGCCAGCAGCGTAGCGGACAGGGACGGCTACACCTTC. Residues: CASSVADRDGYTF.

This rearrangement joins TRBV18 to TRBJ1-1; D gene ambiguous. Germline CDR1 is KGHSH and CDR2 is LQKENI. V lost 2 bases and J lost 3, with 7 bases in between. The CDR3 loop spans 13 amino acids. CDR3 coding DNA: TGTGCCAGCTCACCATACGGGGACACTGAAGCTTTCTTT. This encodes CASSPYGDTEAFF.

The chain is built from TRBV6-1 and TRBJ2-7, with 9 bases that match TRBD1. With V trimmed by 1 base and J by 5 bases, 9 bases remained unmatched. The length of the CDR3 is 16 residues. Germline CDR1 is MNHNS and CDR2 is SASEGT. CDR3 loop: CASSEVRDRARNEQYF. For the CDR3, the DNA is TGTGCCAGCAGTGAAGTCCGGGACAGGGCTCGTAACGAGCAGTACTTC.

CDR3 sequence (DNA): TGTGCCAGCTCTTCCGGGACAGGCATCACCGGGGAGCTGTTTTTT. Protein product: CASSSGTGITGELFF. V usage is TRBV18 and J usage is TRBJ2-2; 8 nucleotides align to TRBD1. Germline assignment: CDR1 KGHSH and CDR2 LQKENI. The V and J ends lost 6 bases and 4 bases, in that order; junction bases with no gene match: 7. The CDR3 has 15 residues. Drawing the rest from reference TRBV18 and TRBJ2-2, the complete variable domain is NAGVMQNPRHLVRRRGQEARLRCSPMKGHSHVYWYRQLPEEGLKFMVYLQKENIIDESGMPKERFSAEFPKEGPSILRIQQVVRGDSAAYFCASSSGTGITGELFFGEGSRLTVL.